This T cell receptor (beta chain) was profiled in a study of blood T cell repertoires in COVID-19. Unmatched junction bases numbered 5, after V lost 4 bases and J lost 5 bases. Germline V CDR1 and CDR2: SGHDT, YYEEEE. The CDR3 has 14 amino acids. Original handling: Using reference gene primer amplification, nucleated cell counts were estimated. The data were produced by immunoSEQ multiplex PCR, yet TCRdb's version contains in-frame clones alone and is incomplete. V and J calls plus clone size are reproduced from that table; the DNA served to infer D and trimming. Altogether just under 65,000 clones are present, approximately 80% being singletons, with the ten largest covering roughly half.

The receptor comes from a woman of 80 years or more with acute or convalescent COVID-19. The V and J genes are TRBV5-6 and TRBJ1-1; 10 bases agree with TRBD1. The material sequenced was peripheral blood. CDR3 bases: TGTGCCAGCAGCGACAGGGGGCGGAGGACTGAAGCTTTCTTT. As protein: CASSDRGRRTEAFF.